This T cell receptor (beta chain) stems from a study of vaccination effects on CD4 cells after COVID-19. Study-wide context: Post-vaccine samples followed the second dose by a median of 72 days.

Sequencing followed a ViraFEST assay step that expanded antigen-specific CD4+ T cells with viral peptide pools. Cultured cells yielded isolated CD4+ T cells after more than nine days. It was two doses of either the BNT162b2 or mRNA-1273 vaccine that participants received. Nucleocapsid antibody tests were negative, and the vaccine recipients had no prior SARS-CoV-2 infection. It was on days 3 and 7 that half the medium was replaced with IL-2 medium. Libraries were prepared by immunoSEQ multiplex PCR; TCRdb keeps only in-frame clonotypes and omits some of them. The sample records about 64,000 clones, roughly 78% being singletons. For this clone: Its antigen remains unknown.

Sequenced here: CD4+ T cells from PBMCs cultured with HCoV-OC43 spike peptides, sampled after COVID-19 vaccination. Subset: HCoV-OC43 spike overlapping peptide pool stimulation. The source of this sequence is a human donor who received a COVID-19 vaccine.

The CDR3 reads CASSPPGPDGGNQPQHF. Written as DNA, the CDR3 is TGTGCCAGCAGCCCACCTGGCCCCGATGGAGGCAATCAGCCCCAGCATTTT. The J gene is TRBJ1-5, the V gene TRBV7-3; D unclear. The germline V and J ends were trimmed by 5 bases and 2 bases, with 19 bases remaining between them. This CDR3 has 17 residues. Germline V CDR1 and CDR2: SGHTA, FQGTGA.